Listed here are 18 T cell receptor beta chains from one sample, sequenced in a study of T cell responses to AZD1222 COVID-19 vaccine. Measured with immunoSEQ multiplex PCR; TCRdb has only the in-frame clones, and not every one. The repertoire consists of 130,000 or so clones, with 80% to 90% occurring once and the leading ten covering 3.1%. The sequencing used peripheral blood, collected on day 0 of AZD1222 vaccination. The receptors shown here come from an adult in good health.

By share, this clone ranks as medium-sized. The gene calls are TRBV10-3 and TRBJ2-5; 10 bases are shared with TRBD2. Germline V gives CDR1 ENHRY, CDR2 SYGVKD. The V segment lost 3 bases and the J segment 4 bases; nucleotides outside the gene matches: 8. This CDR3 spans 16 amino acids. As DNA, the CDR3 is TGTGCCATCAGTGAACTAGCGGGGTTAGAAGGAGAGACCCAGTACTTC. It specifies CAISELAGLEGETQYF.

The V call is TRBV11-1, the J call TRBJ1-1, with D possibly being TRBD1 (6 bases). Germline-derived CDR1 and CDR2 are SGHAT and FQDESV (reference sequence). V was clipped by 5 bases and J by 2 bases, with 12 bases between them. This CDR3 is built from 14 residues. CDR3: CASSPRQANTEAFF. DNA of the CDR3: TGTGCCAGCAGCCCCCGACAGGCTAACACTGAAGCTTTCTTT. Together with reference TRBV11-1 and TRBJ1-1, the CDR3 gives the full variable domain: EAEVAQSPRYKITEKSQAVAFWCDPISGHATLYWYRQILGQGPELLVQFQDESVVDDSQLPKDRFSAERLKGVDSTLKIQPAELGDSAMYLCASSPRQANTEAFFGQGTRLTVV.

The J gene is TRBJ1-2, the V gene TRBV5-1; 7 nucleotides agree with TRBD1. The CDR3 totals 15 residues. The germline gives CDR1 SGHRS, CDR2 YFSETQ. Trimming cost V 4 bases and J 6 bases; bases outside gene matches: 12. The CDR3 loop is CASSRFQGERDGYTF. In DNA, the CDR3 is TGCGCCAGCAGCCGTTTTCAGGGGGAGCGGGATGGCTACACCTTC.

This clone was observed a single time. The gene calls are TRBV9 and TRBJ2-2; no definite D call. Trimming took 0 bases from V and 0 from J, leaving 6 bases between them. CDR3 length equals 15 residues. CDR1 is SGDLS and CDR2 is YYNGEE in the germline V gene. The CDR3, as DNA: TGTGCCAGCAGCGTAGAACGCTCGAACACCGGGGAGCTGTTTTTT. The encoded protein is CASSVERSNTGELFF.

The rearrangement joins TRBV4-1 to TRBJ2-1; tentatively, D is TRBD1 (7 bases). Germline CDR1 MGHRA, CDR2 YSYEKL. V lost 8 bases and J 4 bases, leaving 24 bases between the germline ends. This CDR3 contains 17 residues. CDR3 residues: CASCTTEEGAAYNEQFF. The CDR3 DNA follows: TGCGCCAGCTGCACAACCGAGGAGGGGGCGGCTTACAATGAGCAGTTCTTC.

Here the CDR3 DNA reads TGTGCCAGCAGCTTAACGGGGGGCCCAGAGACCCAGTACTTC. Translating gives CASSLTGGPETQYF. This sequence joins TRBV7-3 and TRBJ2-5, with D perhaps assigned TRBD1 or TRBD2 (6 bases each). The CDR3 contains 14 residues. The ends were cut back, 0 bases at V and 4 bases at J, with 9 bases in the middle. Germline V gene data show CDR1 as SGHTA and CDR2 as FQGTGA.

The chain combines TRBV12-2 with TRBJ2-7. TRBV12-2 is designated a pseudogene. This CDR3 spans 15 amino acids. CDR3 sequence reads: CASRLVGEHSYEQYF. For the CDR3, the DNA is TGTGCAAGTCGCTTAGTGGGGGAGCACTCCTACGAGCAGTACTTC.

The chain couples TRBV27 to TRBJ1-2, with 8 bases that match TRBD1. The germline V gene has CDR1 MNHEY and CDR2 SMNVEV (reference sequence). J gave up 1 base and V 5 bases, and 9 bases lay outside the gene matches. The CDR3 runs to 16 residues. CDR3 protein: CASSPMSDRVNYGYTF. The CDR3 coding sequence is TGTGCCAGCAGTCCGATGTCGGACAGGGTTAACTATGGCTACACCTTC.

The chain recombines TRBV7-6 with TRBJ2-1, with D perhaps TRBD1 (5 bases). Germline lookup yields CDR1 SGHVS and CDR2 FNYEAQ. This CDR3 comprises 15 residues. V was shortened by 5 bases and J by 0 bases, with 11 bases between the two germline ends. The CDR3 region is CASSLQGSSYNEQFF. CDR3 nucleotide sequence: TGTGCCAGCAGCCTTCAGGGCAGCTCCTACAATGAGCAGTTCTTC.

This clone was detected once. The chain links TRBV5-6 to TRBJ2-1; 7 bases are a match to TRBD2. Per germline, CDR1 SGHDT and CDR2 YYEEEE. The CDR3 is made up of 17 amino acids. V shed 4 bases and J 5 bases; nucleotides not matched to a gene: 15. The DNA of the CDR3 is TGTGCCAGCAGCCCAACCACAATCGGACTAGGTCACAATGAGCAGTTCTTC. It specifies CASSPTTIGLGHNEQFF.

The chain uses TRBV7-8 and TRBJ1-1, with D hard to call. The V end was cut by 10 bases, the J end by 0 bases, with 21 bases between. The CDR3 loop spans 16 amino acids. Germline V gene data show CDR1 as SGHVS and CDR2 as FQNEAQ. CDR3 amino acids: CATQLRVSPMNTEAFF. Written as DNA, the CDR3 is TGTGCCACACAGCTTAGGGTTAGCCCCATGAACACTGAAGCTTTCTTT.

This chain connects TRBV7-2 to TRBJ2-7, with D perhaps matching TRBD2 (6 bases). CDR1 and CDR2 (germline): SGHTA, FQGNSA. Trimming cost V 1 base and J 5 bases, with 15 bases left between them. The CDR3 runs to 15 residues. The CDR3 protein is CASSLEASVFDEQYF. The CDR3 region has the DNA TGTGCCAGCAGCTTAGAAGCTAGCGTTTTCGACGAGCAGTACTTC. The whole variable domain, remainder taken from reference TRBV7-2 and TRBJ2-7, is GAGVSQSPSNKVTEKGKDVELRCDPISGHTALYWYRQSLGQGLEFLIYFQGNSAPDKSGLPSDRFSAERTGGSVSTLTIQRTQQEDSAVYLCASSLEASVFDEQYFGPGTRLTVT.

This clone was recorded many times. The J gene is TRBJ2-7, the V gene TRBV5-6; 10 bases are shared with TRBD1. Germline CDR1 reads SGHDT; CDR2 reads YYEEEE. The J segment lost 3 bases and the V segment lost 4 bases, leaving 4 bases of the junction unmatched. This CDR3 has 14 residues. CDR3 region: CASSRDRGIYEQYF. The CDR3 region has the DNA TGTGCCAGCAGCCGGGACAGGGGTATCTACGAGCAGTACTTC.

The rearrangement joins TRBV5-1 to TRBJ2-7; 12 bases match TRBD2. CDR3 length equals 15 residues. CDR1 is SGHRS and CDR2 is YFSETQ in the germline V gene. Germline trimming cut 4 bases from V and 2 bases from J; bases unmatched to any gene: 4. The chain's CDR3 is CASSPSGGATYEQYF. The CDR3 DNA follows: TGCGCCAGCAGCCCTAGCGGGGGGGCCACCTACGAGCAGTACTTC.

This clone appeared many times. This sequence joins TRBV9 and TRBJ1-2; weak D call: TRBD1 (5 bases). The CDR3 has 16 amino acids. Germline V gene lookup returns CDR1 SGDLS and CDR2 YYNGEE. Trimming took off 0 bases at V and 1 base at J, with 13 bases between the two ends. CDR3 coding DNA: TGTGCCAGCAGCGTAGGCCGGGACGGCCGTAACTATGGCTACACCTTC. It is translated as CASSVGRDGRNYGYTF. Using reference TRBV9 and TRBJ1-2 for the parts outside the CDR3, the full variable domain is DSGVTQTPKHLITATGQRVTLRCSPRSGDLSVYWYQQSLDQGLQFLIQYYNGEERAKGNILERFSAQQFPDLHSELNLSSLELGDSALYFCASSVGRDGRNYGYTFGSGTRLTVV.

CDR3 bases: TGTGCCTGGAGTGTGCTTTCTGGAAACACCATATATTTT. It yields the protein CAWSVLSGNTIYF. The rearrangement links TRBV30 to TRBJ1-3; D is unclear. V lost 0 bases and J lost 1, with 4 bases in between. CDR3 length: 13 amino acids. Germline CDR1 and CDR2: GTSNPN and SVGIG (reference sequence).

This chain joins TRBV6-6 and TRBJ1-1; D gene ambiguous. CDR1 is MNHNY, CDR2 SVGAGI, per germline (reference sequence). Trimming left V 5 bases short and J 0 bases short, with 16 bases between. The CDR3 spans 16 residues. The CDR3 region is CASSPTLAALNTEAFF. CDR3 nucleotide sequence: TGTGCCAGCAGTCCCACCCTGGCAGCCTTGAACACTGAAGCTTTCTTT.

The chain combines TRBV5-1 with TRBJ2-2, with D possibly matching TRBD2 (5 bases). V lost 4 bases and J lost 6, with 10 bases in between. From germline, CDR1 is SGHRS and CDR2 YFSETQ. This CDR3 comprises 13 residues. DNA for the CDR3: TGCGCCAGCAGCCTAATCGGGGCCGGGGAGCTGTTTTTT. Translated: CASSLIGAGELFF.